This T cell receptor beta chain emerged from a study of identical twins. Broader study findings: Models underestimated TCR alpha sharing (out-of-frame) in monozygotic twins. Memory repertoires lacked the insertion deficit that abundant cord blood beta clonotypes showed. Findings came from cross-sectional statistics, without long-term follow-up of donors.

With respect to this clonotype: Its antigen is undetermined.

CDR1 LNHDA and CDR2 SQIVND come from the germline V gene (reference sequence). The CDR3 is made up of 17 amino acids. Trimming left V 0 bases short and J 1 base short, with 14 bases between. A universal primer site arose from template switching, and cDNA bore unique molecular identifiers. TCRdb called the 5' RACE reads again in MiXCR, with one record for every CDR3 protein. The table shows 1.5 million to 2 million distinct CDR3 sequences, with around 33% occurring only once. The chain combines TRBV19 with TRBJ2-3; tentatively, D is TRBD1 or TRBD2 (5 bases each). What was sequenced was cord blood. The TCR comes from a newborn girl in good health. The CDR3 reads CASSIDPGPPGTDTQYF. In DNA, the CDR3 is TGTGCCAGTAGTATAGATCCGGGACCCCCTGGCACAGATACGCAGTATTTT.